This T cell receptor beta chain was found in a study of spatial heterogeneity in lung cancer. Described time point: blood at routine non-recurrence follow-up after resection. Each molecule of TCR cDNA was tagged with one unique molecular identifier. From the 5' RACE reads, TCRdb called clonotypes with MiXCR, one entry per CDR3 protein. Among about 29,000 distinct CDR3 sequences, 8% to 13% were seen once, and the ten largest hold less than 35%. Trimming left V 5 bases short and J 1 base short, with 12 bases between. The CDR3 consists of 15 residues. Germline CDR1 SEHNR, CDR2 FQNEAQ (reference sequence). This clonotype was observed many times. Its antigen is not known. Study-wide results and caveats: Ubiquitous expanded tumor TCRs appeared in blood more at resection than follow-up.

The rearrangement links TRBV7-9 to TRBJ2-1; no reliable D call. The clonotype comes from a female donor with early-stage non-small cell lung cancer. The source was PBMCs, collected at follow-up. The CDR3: CASSPPGSSYNEQFF. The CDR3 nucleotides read TGTGCCAGCAGCCCCCCTGGCAGTTCCTACAATGAGCAGTTCTTC.